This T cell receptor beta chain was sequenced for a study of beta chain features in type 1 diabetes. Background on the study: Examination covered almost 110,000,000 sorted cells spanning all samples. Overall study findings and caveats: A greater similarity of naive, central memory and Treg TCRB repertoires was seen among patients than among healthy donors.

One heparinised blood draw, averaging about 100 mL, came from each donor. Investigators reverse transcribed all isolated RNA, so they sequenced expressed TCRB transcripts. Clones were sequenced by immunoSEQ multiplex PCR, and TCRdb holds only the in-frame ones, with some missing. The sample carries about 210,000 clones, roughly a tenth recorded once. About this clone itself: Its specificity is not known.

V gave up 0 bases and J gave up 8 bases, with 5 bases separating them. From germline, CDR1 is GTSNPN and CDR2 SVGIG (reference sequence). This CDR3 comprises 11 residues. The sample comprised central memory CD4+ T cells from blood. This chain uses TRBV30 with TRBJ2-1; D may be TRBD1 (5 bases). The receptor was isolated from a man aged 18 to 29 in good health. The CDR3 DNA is TGTGCCTGGAGTGTACAGGATGAGCAGTTCTTC. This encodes CAWSVQDEQFF.